Below, 5 T cell receptor beta chains from the same sample are listed, as sequenced in a study of blood T cell repertoires in COVID-19. The protocol was immunoSEQ multiplex PCR, while the TCRdb copy is restricted to in-frame clones and leaves out a portion. The sample has some 230,000 clones, 70% to 90% seen once. Sample: peripheral blood. The source of these receptors is a middle-aged man with acute or convalescent COVID-19.

This clone turned up a few times. V is TRBV6-5 and J is TRBJ1-2, with 7 positions matching TRBD1. The germline V gene has CDR1 MNHEY and CDR2 SVGAGI. This CDR3 spans 14 amino acids. V trimming: 5 bases; J trimming: 6 bases; junction bases outside the gene matches: 9. In nucleotides, the CDR3 is TGTGCCAGCAGTAATTGGGGCAGGGGGAATGGCTACACCTTC. The encoded protein is CASSNWGRGNGYTF.

The gene calls are TRBV9 and TRBJ1-4; a weak D match, TRBD1 (5 bases). The germline CDR1 and CDR2 sequences are SGDLS and YYNGEE. V gave up 3 bases and J gave up 1 base, with 7 bases separating them. CDR3 length: 14 amino acids. In DNA form, the CDR3 reads TGTGCCAGCAGCGCCGGGGGAACTAATGAAAAACTGTTTTTT. Amino acid sequence: CASSAGGTNEKLFF.

The chain combines TRBV18 with TRBJ1-2; possibly TRBD1 for D (6 bases). The V gene's germline CDR1 is KGHSH and CDR2 LQKENI. This CDR3 comprises 15 residues. Trimming removed 3 bases at V and 4 bases at J, with 15 bases between. As DNA, the CDR3 is TGTGCCAGCTCACCGGGGGCTGGGGTGGCCTATGGCTACACCTTC. Translated, it gives CASSPGAGVAYGYTF.

The V and J genes are TRBV4-2 and TRBJ2-7; TRBD1 agrees at 8 bases. Looked up from germline, CDR1 is LGHNA and CDR2 is YNFKEQ. This CDR3 comprises 16 residues. V shed 1 base, J shed 0 bases, and the junction held 5 bases outside the gene matches. For the CDR3, the DNA is TGTGCCAGCAGCCAAGCGGCAGGGGGCTTCTCCTACGAGCAGTACTTC. Its protein product is CASSQAAGGFSYEQYF.

This chain uses TRBV2 with TRBJ2-3; 11 bases align to TRBD2. Germline V gives CDR1 SNHLY, CDR2 FYNNEI. The CDR3 is made up of 14 amino acids. V trimming: 6 bases; J trimming: 2 bases; junction bases outside the gene matches: 1. In DNA form, the CDR3 reads TGTGCCAGCAGACTAGCGGGGGCCACAGATACGCAGTATTTT. Protein: CASRLAGATDTQYF.